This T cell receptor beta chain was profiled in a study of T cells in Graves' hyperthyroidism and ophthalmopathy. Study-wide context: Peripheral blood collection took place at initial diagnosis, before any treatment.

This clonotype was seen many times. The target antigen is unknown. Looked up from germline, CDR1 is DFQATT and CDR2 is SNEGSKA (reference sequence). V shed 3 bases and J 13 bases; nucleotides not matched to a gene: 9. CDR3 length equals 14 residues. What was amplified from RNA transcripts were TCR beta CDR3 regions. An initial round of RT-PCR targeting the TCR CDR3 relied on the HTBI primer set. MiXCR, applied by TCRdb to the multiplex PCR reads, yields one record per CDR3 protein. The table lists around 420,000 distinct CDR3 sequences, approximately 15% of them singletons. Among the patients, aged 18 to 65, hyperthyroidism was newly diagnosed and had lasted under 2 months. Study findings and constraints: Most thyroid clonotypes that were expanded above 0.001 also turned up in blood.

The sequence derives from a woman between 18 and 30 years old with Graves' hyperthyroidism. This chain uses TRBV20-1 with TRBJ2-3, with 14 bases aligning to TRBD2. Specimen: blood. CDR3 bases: TGCAGTGCTAGGCCTTTGGGACTAGCGGGAGTGGAGTATTTT. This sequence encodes CSARPLGLAGVEYF.